This TCR beta chain was found in a study of blood T cell repertoires in COVID-19. About the research overall: Sources were T cells, B-cell-depleted T cells, or PBMCs; the material itself was cDNA or gDNA.

As processed by the authors: Amplification of reference gene primers was used by the study to estimate nucleated cell counts. Clones were read by immunoSEQ multiplex PCR, and TCRdb kept only the in-frame ones, dropping some. From that table come the V and J calls and clone size; the DNA was used to work out D and trimming. The sample includes about 20,000 clones, 75% to 95% of them seen just once. Per the germline V gene, CDR1 is SGHTA and CDR2 is FQGNSA. The CDR3 totals 15 residues. V shed 7 bases and J 6 bases; nucleotides not matched to a gene: 10. This clone occurred once. This receptor was taken from a human donor in a cohort sampled during active COVID-19. Sequencing was done on a sample of peripheral blood. The rearrangement joins TRBV7-2 to TRBJ2-2; TRBD2 matches 8 bases. The CDR3, as DNA: TGTGCCAGCAACAACGCGGGGGGCCAGGCCGGGGAGCTGTTTTTT. This sequence encodes CASNNAGGQAGELFF. Complete variable domain (other parts from reference TRBV7-2 and TRBJ2-2): GAGVSQSPSNKVTEKGKDVELRCDPISGHTALYWYRQSLGQGLEFLIYFQGNSAPDKSGLPSDRFSAERTGGSVSTLTIQRTQQEDSAVYLCASNNAGGQAGELFFGEGSRLTVL.